Each of the 18 T cell receptor beta chains below was sequenced from the same sample in a study of cytomegalovirus exposure and HLA in healthy donors. The PCR made use of 60 Vbeta and 13 Jbeta primers. This table comes from immunoSEQ multiplex PCR, and its TCRdb copy is limited to in-frame clones, with some not included. Of roughly 180,000 clones listed, 75% are singletons. Sequencing used PBMCs. These TCRs come from a male donor in good health and CMV-seronegative.

V gene TRBV29-1 combines with J gene TRBJ2-7, with TRBD1 matching over 9 bases. J gave up 5 bases and V 6 bases, and 2 bases lay outside the gene matches. This CDR3 is 11 amino acids long. The germline V gene has CDR1 SQVTM and CDR2 ANQGSEA. CDR3 sequence reads: CSVGQGNEQYF. The CDR3 DNA reads as TGCAGCGTGGGACAGGGAAACGAGCAGTACTTC.

The chain employs TRBV13 and TRBJ2-1; possible D gene TRBD2, 6 bases. Germline V gene lookup returns CDR1 PRHDT and CDR2 FYEKMQ (reference sequence). Trimming stripped 5 bases from V and 5 bases from J, with 13 bases between. There are 14 residues in the CDR3. This CDR3 is CASSPLASHNEQFF. Here the CDR3 DNA reads TGTGCCAGCAGCCCGCTAGCGTCCCACAATGAGCAGTTCTTC.

The chain recombines TRBV9 with TRBJ2-1; TRBD2 matches at 11 bases. J lost 8 bases, V lost 0 bases, and 4 bases had no gene match. Germline V gives CDR1 SGDLS, CDR2 YYNGEE. The CDR3 runs to 15 residues. CDR3 nucleotides: TGTGCCAGCAGCGTAGGAGGGACTAGCGGATATGAGCAGTTCTTC. Its translation: CASSVGGTSGYEQFF.

As to this clone: The same CDR3 can be traced to other DNA sequences in this sample. The chain carries TRBV30 and TRBJ1-5, with TRBD1 matching 9 bases. Germline assignment: CDR1 GTSNPN and CDR2 SVGIG (reference sequence). The CDR3 runs 13 residues. The junction had 4 bases not matched to a gene; V was cut back by 3 bases and J by 7 bases. CDR3 DNA sequence: TGTGCCTGGAGCTGGACAGGGGAACAGCCCCAGCATTTT. It yields the protein CAWSWTGEQPQHF.

The V and J genes are TRBV11-2 and TRBJ1-2, with D perhaps matching TRBD1 (5 bases). The CDR3 extends over 16 amino acids. V gave up 3 bases and J gave up 2 bases, with 16 bases separating them. Per germline, CDR1 SGHAT and CDR2 FQNNGV. The CDR3 DNA reads TGTGCCAGCAGCTTGGGGTCAGGGATCAAGAACTATGGCTACACCTTC. Amino acid sequence: CASSLGSGIKNYGYTF.

This clone has only one observation. CDR3 in amino acids: CAWATEAPGYTF. CDR3 DNA: TGTGCCTGGGCGACAGAAGCACCTGGCTACACCTTC. This chain connects TRBV30 to TRBJ1-2; the D gene is possibly TRBD1 (5 bases). With 5 bases removed from V and 7 bases from J, the gap between germline ends came to 14 bases. The germline CDR1 and CDR2 sequences are GTSNPN and SVGIG (reference sequence). This CDR3 comprises 12 residues.

This clone was recorded a few times. This chain connects TRBV30 to TRBJ1-5, with D perhaps matching TRBD1 (5 bases). The germline CDR1 and CDR2 sequences are GTSNPN and SVGIG (reference sequence). V lost 2 bases, J lost 6 bases, and 11 bases lay in between. This CDR3 is built from 13 residues. In DNA form, the CDR3 reads TGTGCCTGGAGTAAATCCGACAGTCAGCCCCAGCATTTT. It is translated as CAWSKSDSQPQHF.

The V and J genes are TRBV7-9 and TRBJ2-7, with 11 bases identical to TRBD2. There are 16 residues in the CDR3. Per germline, CDR1 SEHNR and CDR2 FQNEAQ (reference sequence). The V and J ends lost 2 bases and 3 bases, in that order; junction bases with no gene match: 6. CDR3 region: CASSLISGLADYEQYF. In nucleotides, the CDR3 is TGTGCCAGCAGCTTAATCTCGGGACTAGCGGACTACGAGCAGTACTTC. The full variable domain, completed using reference TRBV7-9 and TRBJ2-7, is DTGVSQNPRHKITKRGQNVTFRCDPISEHNRLYWYRQTLGQGPEFLTYFQNEAQLEKSRLLSDRFSAERPKGSFSTLEIQRTEQGDSAMYLCASSLISGLADYEQYFGPGTRLTVT.

The rearrangement uses TRBV30 and TRBJ2-7; 11 bases are a match to TRBD2. This CDR3 has 15 residues. CDR1 is GTSNPN, CDR2 SVGIG, per germline (reference sequence). V was clipped by 1 base and J by 3 bases; unmatched bases: 5. The chain's CDR3 is CAWSGLAGGSYEQYF. The CDR3, as DNA: TGTGCCTGGAGTGGGCTAGCGGGAGGAAGCTACGAGCAGTACTTC.

The gene calls are TRBV10-3 and TRBJ1-5; D not certain. Looked up from germline, CDR1 is ENHRY and CDR2 is SYGVKD. The CDR3 is 14 residues long. Trimming removed 10 bases from V and 2 bases from J, with 15 bases in between. The CDR3 loop is CATLGAEGNQPQHF. DNA of the CDR3: TGTGCCACCCTCGGCGCGGAGGGCAATCAGCCCCAGCATTTT.

The chain combines TRBV30 with TRBJ2-2, with D maybe TRBD1 (6 bases). With 4 bases removed from V and 0 bases from J, the gap between germline ends came to 12 bases. The CDR3 is made up of 15 amino acids. Germline loops: CDR1 GTSNPN, CDR2 SVGIG (reference sequence). CDR3 amino acids: CAWNFGQTNTGELFF. The CDR3 DNA is TGTGCCTGGAACTTCGGACAGACGAACACCGGGGAGCTGTTTTTT.

This sequence joins TRBV4-2 and TRBJ2-7; D gene unclear. Per germline, CDR1 LGHNA and CDR2 YNFKEQ. This CDR3 has 18 residues. V shed 0 bases and J shed 3 bases, with 21 bases lying between them. The CDR3 nucleotides are TGTGCCAGCAGCCAAGATTTGAGCACGGCGGTAACTCGCTACGAGCAGTACTTC. It specifies CASSQDLSTAVTRYEQYF.

This chain joins TRBV4-1 and TRBJ1-5; 11 bases map to TRBD1. CDR3 length: 15 amino acids. Per the germline V gene, CDR1 is MGHRA and CDR2 is YSYEKL. With 3 bases clipped from V and 6 bases from J, the junction kept 4 bases outside the gene matches. The CDR3 nucleotides read TGCGCCAGCAGCCACCGGACAGGGGGCGGTCAGCCCCAGCATTTT. This gives the protein CASSHRTGGGQPQHF.

The gene calls are TRBV29-1 and TRBJ2-1; tentatively, D is TRBD2 (5 bases). Germline CDR1 reads SQVTM; CDR2 reads ANQGSEA. There are 15 residues in the CDR3. Trimming took 5 bases from V and 5 from J, leaving 19 bases between them. The CDR3 DNA reads as TGCAGCGTTACTCTAAGAGCGGACTCGAACAATGAGCAGTTCTTC. It codes for CSVTLRADSNNEQFF.

The chain links TRBV6-5 to TRBJ1-2; TRBD1 agrees at 8 bases. Trimming at V came to 6 bases and at J to 3 bases, leaving 6 bases not matched to a gene. This CDR3 is built from 14 residues. Per the germline V gene, CDR1 is MNHEY and CDR2 is SVGAGI. CDR3 protein: CASRDTGGDYGYTF. For the CDR3, the DNA is TGTGCCAGCAGGGACACAGGGGGAGACTATGGCTACACCTTC.

The V and J genes are TRBV6-5 and TRBJ1-4; D not certain. Germline assignment: CDR1 MNHEY and CDR2 SVGAGI. Trimming took 5 bases from V and 0 from J, leaving 7 bases between them. The CDR3 covers 14 residues. CDR3 loop: CASSRDSTNEKLFF. The CDR3, as DNA: TGTGCCAGCAGTCGGGATTCAACTAATGAAAAACTGTTTTTT.

The rearrangement links TRBV19 to TRBJ1-1; the match to TRBD1 covers 9 bases. Germline CDR1 and CDR2: LNHDA and SQIVND (reference sequence). The V gene end was trimmed by 5 bases and the J gene end by 0 bases; junction bases not matched to a gene: 4. This CDR3 is built from 15 residues. CDR3: CASSVQGAMNTEAFF. The DNA for the CDR3 is TGTGCCAGTAGTGTACAGGGGGCGATGAACACTGAAGCTTTCTTT.

The chain links TRBV15 to TRBJ2-7, with 7 positions matching TRBD1. The germline gives CDR1 LNHNV, CDR2 YYDKDF (reference sequence). This CDR3 has 16 amino acids. The junction had 8 bases not matched to a gene; V was cut back by 1 base and J by 2 bases. In DNA, the CDR3 is TGTGCCACCAGCAGAGGTAGGGGGACAGAAACCTACGAGCAGTACTTC. Translation: CATSRGRGTETYEQYF.